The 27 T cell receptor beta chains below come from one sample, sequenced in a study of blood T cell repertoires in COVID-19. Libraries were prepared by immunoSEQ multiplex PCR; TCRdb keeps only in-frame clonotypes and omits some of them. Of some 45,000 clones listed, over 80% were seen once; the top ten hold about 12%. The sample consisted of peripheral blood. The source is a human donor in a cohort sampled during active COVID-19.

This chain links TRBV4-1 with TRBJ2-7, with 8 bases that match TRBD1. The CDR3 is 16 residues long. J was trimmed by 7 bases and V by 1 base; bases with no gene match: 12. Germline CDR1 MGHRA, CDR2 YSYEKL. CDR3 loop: CASSQGAGQGAREQYF. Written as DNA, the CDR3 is TGCGCCAGCAGCCAAGGGGCGGGGCAGGGGGCGAGAGAGCAGTACTTC.

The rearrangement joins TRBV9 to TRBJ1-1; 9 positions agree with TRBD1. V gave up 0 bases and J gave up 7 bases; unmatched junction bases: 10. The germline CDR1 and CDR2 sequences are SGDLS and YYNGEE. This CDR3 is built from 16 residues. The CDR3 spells CASSVARTGEFGEAFF. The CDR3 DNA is TGTGCCAGCAGCGTAGCCCGGACAGGGGAGTTCGGTGAAGCTTTCTTT.

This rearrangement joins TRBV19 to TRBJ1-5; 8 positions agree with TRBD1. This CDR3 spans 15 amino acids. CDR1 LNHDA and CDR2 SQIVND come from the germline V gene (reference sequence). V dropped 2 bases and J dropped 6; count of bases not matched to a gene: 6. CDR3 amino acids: CASSIPGQGIQPQHF. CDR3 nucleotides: TGTGCCAGTAGTATACCTGGACAGGGAATTCAGCCCCAGCATTTT.

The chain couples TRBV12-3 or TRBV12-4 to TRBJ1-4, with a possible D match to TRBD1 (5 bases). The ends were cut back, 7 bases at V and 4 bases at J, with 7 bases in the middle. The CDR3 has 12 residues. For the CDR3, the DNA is TGTGCCAGCACTAGGGGTAATGAAAAACTGTTTTTT. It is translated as CASTRGNEKLFF.

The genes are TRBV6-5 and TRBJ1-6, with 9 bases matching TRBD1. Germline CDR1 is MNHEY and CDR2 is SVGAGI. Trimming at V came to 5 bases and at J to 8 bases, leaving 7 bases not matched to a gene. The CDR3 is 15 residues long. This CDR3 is CASSRLQGAYSPLHF. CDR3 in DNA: TGTGCCAGCAGTCGCTTACAGGGGGCGTATTCACCCCTCCACTTT.

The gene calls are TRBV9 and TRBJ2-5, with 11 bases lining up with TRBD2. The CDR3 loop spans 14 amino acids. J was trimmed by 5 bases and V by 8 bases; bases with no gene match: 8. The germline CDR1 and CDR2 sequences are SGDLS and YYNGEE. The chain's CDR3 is CASAIAGGPETQYF. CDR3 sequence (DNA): TGTGCCAGTGCGATAGCGGGGGGGCCTGAGACCCAGTACTTC.

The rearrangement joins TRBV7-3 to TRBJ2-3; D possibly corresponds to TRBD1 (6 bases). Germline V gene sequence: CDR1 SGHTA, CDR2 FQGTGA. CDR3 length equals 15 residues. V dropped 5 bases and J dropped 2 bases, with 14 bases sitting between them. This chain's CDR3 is CASSPKAGDTDTQYF. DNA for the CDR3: TGTGCCAGCAGCCCTAAAGCAGGGGACACAGATACGCAGTATTTT. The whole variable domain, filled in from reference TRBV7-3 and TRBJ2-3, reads GAGVSQTPSNKVTEKGKYVELRCDPISGHTALYWYRQSLGQGPEFLIYFQGTGAADDSGLPNDRFFAVRPEGSVSTLKIQRTERGDSAVYLCASSPKAGDTDTQYFGPGTRLTVL.

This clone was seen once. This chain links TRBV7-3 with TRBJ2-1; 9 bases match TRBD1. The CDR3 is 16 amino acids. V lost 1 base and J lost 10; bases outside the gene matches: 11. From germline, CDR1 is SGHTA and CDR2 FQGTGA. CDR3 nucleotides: TGTGCCAGCAGCTTAATCGGGACAGGGTCCTTTAGGGAGCAGTTCTTC. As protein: CASSLIGTGSFREQFF.

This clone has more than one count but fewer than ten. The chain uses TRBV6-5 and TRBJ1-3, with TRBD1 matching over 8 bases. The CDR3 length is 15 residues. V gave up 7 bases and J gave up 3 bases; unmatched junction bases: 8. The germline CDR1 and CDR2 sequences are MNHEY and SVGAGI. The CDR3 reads CASTTGGVGGNTIYF. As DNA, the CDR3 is TGTGCCAGCACTACAGGGGGAGTTGGTGGAAACACCATATATTTT.

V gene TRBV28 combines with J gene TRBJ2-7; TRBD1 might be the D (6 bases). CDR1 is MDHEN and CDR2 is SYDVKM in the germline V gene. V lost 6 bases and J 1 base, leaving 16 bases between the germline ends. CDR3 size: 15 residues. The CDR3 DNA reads TGTGCCAGCAGATATACTCGAAGGGGGTCCTACGAGCAGTACTTC. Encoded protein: CASRYTRRGSYEQYF.

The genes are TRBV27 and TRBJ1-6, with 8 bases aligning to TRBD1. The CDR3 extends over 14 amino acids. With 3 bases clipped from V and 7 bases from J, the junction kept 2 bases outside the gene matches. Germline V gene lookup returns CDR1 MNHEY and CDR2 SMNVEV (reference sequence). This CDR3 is CASSLDRVNSPLHF. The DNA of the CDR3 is TGTGCCAGCAGTTTGGACAGGGTAAATTCACCCCTCCACTTT.

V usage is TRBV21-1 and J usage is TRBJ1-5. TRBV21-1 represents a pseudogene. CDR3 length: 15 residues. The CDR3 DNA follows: TGTGCCAGCAGCAATACCCGGGATAGCAATCAGCCCCAGCATTTT. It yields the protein CASSNTRDSNQPQHF.

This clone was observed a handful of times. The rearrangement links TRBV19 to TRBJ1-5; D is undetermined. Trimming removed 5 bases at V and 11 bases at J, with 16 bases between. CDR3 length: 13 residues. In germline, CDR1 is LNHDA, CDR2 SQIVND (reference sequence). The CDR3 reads CASSAGVTMTQHF. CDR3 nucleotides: TGTGCCAGTAGTGCCGGAGTCACCATGACCCAGCATTTT.

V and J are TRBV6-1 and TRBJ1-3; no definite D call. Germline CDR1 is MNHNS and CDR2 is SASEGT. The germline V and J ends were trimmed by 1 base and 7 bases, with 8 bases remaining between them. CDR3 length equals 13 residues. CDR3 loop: CASSEGYRNTIYF. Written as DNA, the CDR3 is TGTGCCAGCAGTGAAGGGTATCGGAACACCATATATTTT.

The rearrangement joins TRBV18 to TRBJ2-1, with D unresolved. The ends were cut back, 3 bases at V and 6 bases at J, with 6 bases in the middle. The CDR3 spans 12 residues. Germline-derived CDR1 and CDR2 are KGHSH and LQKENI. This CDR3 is CASSPASNEQFF. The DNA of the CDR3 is TGTGCCAGCTCACCGGCCTCCAATGAGCAGTTCTTC.

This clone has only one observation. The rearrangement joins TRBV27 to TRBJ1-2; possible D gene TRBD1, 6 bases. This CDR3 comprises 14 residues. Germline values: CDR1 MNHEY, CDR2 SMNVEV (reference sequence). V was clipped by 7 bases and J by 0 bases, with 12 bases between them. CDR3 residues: CASKTGSTNYGYTF. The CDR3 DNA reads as TGTGCCAGCAAAACAGGGAGCACTAACTATGGCTACACCTTC.

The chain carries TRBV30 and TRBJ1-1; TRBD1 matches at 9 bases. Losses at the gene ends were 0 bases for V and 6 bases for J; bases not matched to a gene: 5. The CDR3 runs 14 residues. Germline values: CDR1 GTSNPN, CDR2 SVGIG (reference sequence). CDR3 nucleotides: TGTGCCTGGAGTGTACTGGGACAGGGCGCTGAAGCTTTCTTT. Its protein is CAWSVLGQGAEAFF.

The CDR3 loop is CASSFEGNQPQHF. CDR3 coding DNA: TGTGCCAGCAGCTTCGAGGGCAATCAGCCCCAGCATTTT. The chain links TRBV5-4 to TRBJ1-5; D is unclear. From germline, CDR1 is SGHNT and CDR2 YYREEE (reference sequence). The CDR3 is made up of 13 amino acids. Trimming removed 2 bases at V and 2 bases at J, with 5 bases between.

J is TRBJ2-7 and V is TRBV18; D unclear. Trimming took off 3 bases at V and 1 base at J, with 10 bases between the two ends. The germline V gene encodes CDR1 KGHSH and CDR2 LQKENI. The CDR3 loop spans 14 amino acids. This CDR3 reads CASSPSLSSYEQYF. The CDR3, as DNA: TGTGCCAGCTCACCGTCACTTTCATCCTACGAGCAGTACTTC.

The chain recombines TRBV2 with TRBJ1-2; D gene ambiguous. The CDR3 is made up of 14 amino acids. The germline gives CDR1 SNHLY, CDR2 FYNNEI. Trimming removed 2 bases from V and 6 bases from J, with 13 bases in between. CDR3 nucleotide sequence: TGTGCCAGCAGTGAATTCCCCAGGCAGGATGGCTACACCTTC. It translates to CASSEFPRQDGYTF. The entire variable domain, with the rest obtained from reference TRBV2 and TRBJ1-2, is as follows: EPEVTQTPSHQVTQMGQEVILRCVPISNHLYFYWYRQILGQKVEFLVSFYNNEISEKSEIFDDQFSVERPDGSNFTLKIRSTKLEDSAMYFCASSEFPRQDGYTFGSGTRLTVV.

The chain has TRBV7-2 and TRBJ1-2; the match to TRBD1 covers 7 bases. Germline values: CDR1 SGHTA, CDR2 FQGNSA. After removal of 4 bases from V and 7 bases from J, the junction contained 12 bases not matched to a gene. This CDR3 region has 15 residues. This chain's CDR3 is CASSSRQGAVSGYTF. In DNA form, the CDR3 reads TGTGCCAGCAGCTCGAGACAGGGTGCTGTGAGTGGCTACACCTTC.

CDR3 in DNA: TGTGCCAGCAGCAGAGGACTACACACAGATACGCAGTATTTT. Translation gives CASSRGLHTDTQYF. The gene calls are TRBV7-9 and TRBJ2-3; the D gene is possibly TRBD2 (6 bases). This CDR3 comprises 14 residues. Germline lookup yields CDR1 SEHNR and CDR2 FQNEAQ (reference sequence). V was cut by 5 bases and J by 2 bases, with 11 bases left in between.

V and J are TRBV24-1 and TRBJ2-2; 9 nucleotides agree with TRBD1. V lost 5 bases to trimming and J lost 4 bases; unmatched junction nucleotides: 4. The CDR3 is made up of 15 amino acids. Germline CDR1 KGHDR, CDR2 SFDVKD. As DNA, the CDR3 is TGTGCCACCAGTGGGTCGGGACAGGGCACCGGGGAGCTGTTTTTT. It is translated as CATSGSGQGTGELFF.

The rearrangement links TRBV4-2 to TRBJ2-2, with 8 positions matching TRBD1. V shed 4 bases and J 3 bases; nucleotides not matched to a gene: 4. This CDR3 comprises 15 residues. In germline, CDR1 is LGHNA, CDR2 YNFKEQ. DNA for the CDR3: TGTGCCAGCAGCCTTACGACAGGGGACACCGGGGAGCTGTTTTTT. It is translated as CASSLTTGDTGELFF.

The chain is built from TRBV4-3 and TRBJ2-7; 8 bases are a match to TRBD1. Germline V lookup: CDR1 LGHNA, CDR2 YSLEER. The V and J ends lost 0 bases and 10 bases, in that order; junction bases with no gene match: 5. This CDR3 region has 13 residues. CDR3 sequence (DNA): TGCGCCAGCAGCCAAGAACGACAGGGGCGTCAGTACTTC. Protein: CASSQERQGRQYF.

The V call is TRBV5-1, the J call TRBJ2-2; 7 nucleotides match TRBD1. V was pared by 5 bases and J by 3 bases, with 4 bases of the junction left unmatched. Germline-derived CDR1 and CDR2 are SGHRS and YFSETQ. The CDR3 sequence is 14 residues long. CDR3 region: CASRVGGHTGELFF. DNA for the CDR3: TGCGCCAGCAGGGTAGGGGGCCACACCGGGGAGCTGTTTTTT.

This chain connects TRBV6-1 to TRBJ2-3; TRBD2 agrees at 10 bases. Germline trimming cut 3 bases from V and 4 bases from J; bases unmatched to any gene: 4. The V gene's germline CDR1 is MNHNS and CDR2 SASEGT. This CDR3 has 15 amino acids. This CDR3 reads CASSDWLAGADTQYF. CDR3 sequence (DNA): TGTGCCAGCAGTGATTGGCTAGCGGGAGCAGATACGCAGTATTTT.